This passage covers 28 T cell receptor beta chains from one sample sequenced in a study of beta chain features in type 1 diabetes. TCRB transcripts that were expressed got sequenced, as all of the isolated RNA had been reverse transcribed. Some clones are missing from TCRdb's copy, which holds only in-frame ones; the method was immunoSEQ multiplex PCR. The table has hundreds of thousands of clones, roughly 30% seen once. Sequences were obtained from naive CD4+ T cells from blood. The origin of the receptors is a young man in good health.

This clone was observed a single time. The DNA of the CDR3 is TGTGCCATCAGTCGGGGCGGGACTACATACGAGCAGTACTTC. Protein: CAISRGGTTYEQYF. This rearrangement joins TRBV10-3 to TRBJ2-7; 7 nucleotides agree with TRBD2. V trimming: 5 bases; J trimming: 4 bases; junction bases outside the gene matches: 8. Per germline, CDR1 ENHRY and CDR2 SYGVKD. CDR3 length equals 14 residues.

This clone has a handful of counts. This chain joins TRBV4-3 and TRBJ2-2; D gene ambiguous. The CDR3 sequence is 16 residues long. Per the germline V gene, CDR1 is LGHNA and CDR2 is YSLEER. V lost 1 base to trimming and J lost 1 base, with 10 bases between them. The CDR3 nucleotides are TGCGCCAGCAGCCAAGGGCTCCTACGGAACACCGGGGAGCTGTTTTTT. Its protein product is CASSQGLLRNTGELFF.

The chain combines TRBV6-6 with TRBJ2-1; D unclear. This CDR3 has 12 residues. CDR1 and CDR2 (germline): MNHNY, SVGAGI (reference sequence). The V gene lost 0 bases and the J gene lost 8 bases, with 5 bases spanning the gap. DNA for the CDR3: TGTGCCAGCAGTTACTCCCGCTATGAGCAGTTCTTC. Protein product: CASSYSRYEQFF.

The J gene is TRBJ1-2, the V gene TRBV28, with D unresolved. The V end was cut by 6 bases, the J end by 5 bases, with 13 bases between. CDR1 and CDR2 (germline): MDHEN, SYDVKM. The CDR3 loop spans 13 amino acids. In DNA, the CDR3 is TGTGCCAGCAGCTACGGACGGGGATATGGCTACACCTTC. It is translated as CASSYGRGYGYTF.

The V and J genes are TRBV27 and TRBJ2-7, with a tentative D call TRBD1 (6 bases). The germline V and J ends were trimmed by 6 bases and 6 bases, with 15 bases remaining between them. Germline CDR1 is MNHEY and CDR2 is SMNVEV (reference sequence). This CDR3 spans 13 amino acids. The CDR3 region has the DNA TGTGCCAGCAGGCAGGGGTTTTGGAGCGAGCAGTACTTC. Translation gives CASRQGFWSEQYF.

This clone was recorded a few times. The chain joins TRBV5-4 to TRBJ2-5; D may be TRBD1 or TRBD2 (5 bases each). Germline CDR1 is SGHNT and CDR2 is YYREEE (reference sequence). Trimming pared 4 bases from V and 1 base from J, leaving 8 bases between. The CDR3 runs to 13 residues. The CDR3 nucleotides read TGTGCCAGCAGCCGTGGGGGCCAAGAGACCCAGTACTTC. This translates into CASSRGGQETQYF.

The chain combines TRBV18 with TRBJ2-7; the match to TRBD1 covers 7 bases. CDR3 length equals 17 residues. The germline V gene encodes CDR1 KGHSH and CDR2 LQKENI. The trim removed 2 bases at V and 0 bases at J, leaving 10 bases unmatched. CDR3 loop: CASSPDRAKRSSYEQYF. Written as DNA, the CDR3 is TGTGCCAGCTCACCAGACAGGGCAAAGCGGAGCTCCTACGAGCAGTACTTC. Using reference TRBV18 and TRBJ2-7 for the parts outside the CDR3, the full variable domain is NAGVMQNPRHLVRRRGQEARLRCSPMKGHSHVYWYRQLPEEGLKFMVYLQKENIIDESGMPKERFSAEFPKEGPSILRIQQVVRGDSAAYFCASSPDRAKRSSYEQYFGPGTRLTVT.

This chain connects TRBV7-2 to TRBJ2-5, with no clear D. This CDR3 region has 14 residues. From germline, CDR1 is SGHTA and CDR2 FQGNSA. The ends were cut back, 4 bases at V and 2 bases at J, with 11 bases in the middle. CDR3 DNA sequence: TGTGCCAGCAGCTACCCCTTCGCACAAGAGACCCAGTACTTC. Encoded protein: CASSYPFAQETQYF.

This clone was counted between two and nine times. The chain uses TRBV14 and TRBJ2-5; no clear D gene. V dropped 2 bases and J dropped 7 bases, with 8 bases sitting between them. Germline V gives CDR1 SGHDN, CDR2 FVKESK. There are 12 residues in the CDR3. Here the CDR3 DNA reads TGTGCCAGCAGCCAAACCCGGGTGACCCAGTACTTC. It encodes CASSQTRVTQYF.

This chain connects TRBV28 to TRBJ1-5, with D unclear. Trimming took 7 bases from V and 4 from J, leaving 8 bases between them. Per the germline V gene, CDR1 is MDHEN and CDR2 is SYDVKM. The CDR3 has 12 amino acids. CDR3 in DNA: TGTGCCAGCACCCCAGCTAATCAGCCCCAGCATTTT. It specifies CASTPANQPQHF.

The CDR3 sequence: CATSPGFGTGGNEQFF. The CDR3 nucleotides are TGTGCCACCAGCCCGGGCTTCGGCACGGGGGGCAATGAGCAGTTCTTC. V usage is TRBV15 and J usage is TRBJ2-1, with 7 nucleotides matching TRBD2. V shed 5 bases, J shed 6 bases, and the junction held 13 bases outside the gene matches. Germline V gene data show CDR1 as LNHNV and CDR2 as YYDKDF (reference sequence). This CDR3 comprises 16 residues.

The chain joins TRBV30 to TRBJ2-1; 9 nucleotides agree with TRBD2. Looked up from germline, CDR1 is GTSNPN and CDR2 is SVGIG (reference sequence). The CDR3 loop spans 15 amino acids. The ends lost 0 bases at V and 9 bases at J; junction bases unmatched: 9. The CDR3 DNA is TGTGCCTGGAGTGTTGCGGCTAGCGGGGTTCCTGAGCAGTTCTTC. Amino acids: CAWSVAASGVPEQFF.

This clone was observed a few times. Other nucleotide sequences from this sample produce the same CDR3. The chain uses TRBV7-2 and TRBJ2-7, with D tentatively TRBD2 (6 bases). CDR3 length equals 13 residues. Germline values: CDR1 SGHTA, CDR2 FQGNSA. Trimming removed 0 bases at V and 3 bases at J, with 6 bases between. The CDR3 protein is CASSLAGGYEQYF. The DNA for the CDR3 is TGTGCCAGCAGCTTAGCGGGAGGCTACGAGCAGTACTTC.

The chain employs TRBV27 and TRBJ2-5; TRBD2 agrees at 8 bases. CDR3 length equals 14 residues. Germline CDR1 and CDR2: MNHEY and SMNVEV (reference sequence). J was trimmed by 6 bases and V by 6 bases; bases with no gene match: 9. In nucleotides, the CDR3 is TGTGCCAGCAGGCGGGGGGCCCTCCCTCAGACCCAGTACTTC. It translates to CASRRGALPQTQYF.

This clone was observed a few times. The rearrangement links TRBV27 to TRBJ2-7, with TRBD2 matching over 7 bases. Germline V gene lookup returns CDR1 MNHEY and CDR2 SMNVEV (reference sequence). This CDR3 comprises 14 residues. Trimming took 2 bases from V and 4 from J; bases not matched to a gene: 5. Here the CDR3 DNA reads TGTGCCAGCAGTTTAATGGCGGGAGTGTACGAGCAGTACTTC. Its translation: CASSLMAGVYEQYF.

The chain is built from TRBV14 and TRBJ2-3; 7 nucleotides line up with TRBD2. Unmatched junction bases numbered 4, after V lost 4 bases and J lost 3 bases. The CDR3 length is 14 residues. CDR1 and CDR2 (germline): SGHDN, FVKESK. CDR3 protein: CASSPAGVTDTQYF. The CDR3 bases are TGTGCCAGCAGCCCGGCGGGAGTAACAGATACGCAGTATTTT.

V gene TRBV5-4 combines with J gene TRBJ2-4; TRBD1 matches 8 bases. Germline V CDR1 and CDR2: SGHNT, YYREEE (reference sequence). The CDR3 covers 16 residues. V lost 0 bases, J lost 3 bases, and 5 bases stayed unmatched. In DNA form, the CDR3 reads TGTGCCAGCAGCTTGGAACAGGGGGTTAGCAAAAACATTCAGTACTTC. Translating gives CASSLEQGVSKNIQYF.

The rearrangement uses TRBV6-1 and TRBJ2-1; D unresolved. CDR3 length: 13 residues. V shed 7 bases and J shed 4 bases, with 11 bases lying between them. Germline CDR1 is MNHNS and CDR2 is SASEGT. CDR3 region: CASIGWEYNEQFF. For the CDR3, the DNA is TGTGCCAGCATTGGCTGGGAATACAATGAGCAGTTCTTC.

The J gene is TRBJ2-1, the V gene TRBV9; 7 bases are shared with TRBD2. This CDR3 region has 14 residues. Germline CDR1 reads SGDLS; CDR2 reads YYNGEE. The V segment lost 3 bases and the J segment 2 bases; nucleotides outside the gene matches: 2. CDR3 DNA: TGTGCCAGCAGCGGCGGGAGCGCCTACAATGAGCAGTTCTTC. Protein product: CASSGGSAYNEQFF.

In this sample, this clone turned up a few times. This chain uses TRBV18 with TRBJ2-3; D remains ambiguous. This CDR3 is built from 14 residues. CDR1 and CDR2 (germline): KGHSH, LQKENI. Trimming shortened V by 3 bases and J by 0 bases, and 7 bases separated the two germline ends. CDR3 nucleotide sequence: TGTGCCAGCTCACCGAACTACAGCACAGATACGCAGTATTTT. Translating gives CASSPNYSTDTQYF.

This clone was seen more than once but under ten times. The rearrangement joins TRBV7-3 to TRBJ1-2; 7 bases agree with TRBD1. The J segment lost 7 bases and the V segment lost 5 bases, leaving 13 bases of the junction unmatched. The CDR3 loop spans 15 amino acids. The germline V gene encodes CDR1 SGHTA and CDR2 FQGTGA. DNA of the CDR3: TGTGCCAGCAGCGGCGTGAGGCGGGACAGTTCTGGCTACACCTTC. It is translated as CASSGVRRDSSGYTF.

This clone appeared a few times. The chain couples TRBV25-1 to TRBJ2-3; a possible D gene is TRBD1 (5 bases). V lost 5 bases and J lost 8, with 14 bases in between. The CDR3 sequence is 13 residues long. Germline CDR1 is MGHDK and CDR2 is SYGVNS. The CDR3 DNA follows: TGTGCCAGCAGTCTCTTCCCCGACAGTACGCAGTATTTT. Amino acids: CASSLFPDSTQYF.

The rearrangement uses TRBV30 and TRBJ2-4; TRBD2 is a possible D gene (5 bases). Germline-derived CDR1 and CDR2 are GTSNPN and SVGIG (reference sequence). The V end lost 1 base, the J end lost 0 bases, and 13 bases lay between the germline ends. The length of the CDR3 is 16 residues. The CDR3 sequence is CAWSASGVRAKNIQYF. The CDR3 DNA is TGTGCCTGGAGTGCGAGCGGCGTAAGAGCCAAAAACATTCAGTACTTC.

This clone was detected only a few times. The chain combines TRBV29-1 with TRBJ1-1; 7 bases fit TRBD1. The V gene's germline CDR1 is SQVTM and CDR2 ANQGSEA. With V trimmed by 7 bases and J by 4 bases, 3 bases remained unmatched. The CDR3 is made up of 11 amino acids. DNA of the CDR3: TGCAGCGCCAGGGGGGGCACTGAAGCTTTCTTT. Translated: CSARGGTEAFF.

The chain couples TRBV30 to TRBJ1-1, with a tentative D call TRBD1 (5 bases). Germline V lookup: CDR1 GTSNPN, CDR2 SVGIG (reference sequence). The V end lost 3 bases, the J end lost 0 bases, and 8 bases lay between the germline ends. The CDR3 has 13 residues. CDR3 nucleotides: TGTGCCTGGAGGGACAACTTGAACACTGAAGCTTTCTTT. Protein: CAWRDNLNTEAFF.

This clone was seen a few times. The chain has TRBV29-1 and TRBJ2-7; 8 bases are shared with TRBD2. Trimming at V came to 0 bases and at J to 6 bases, leaving 4 bases not matched to a gene. Germline lookup yields CDR1 SQVTM and CDR2 ANQGSEA. This CDR3 has 13 amino acids. CDR3 sequence (DNA): TGCAGCGTTGAAGAACGGGAGGGCCGCGAGCAGTACTTC. It encodes CSVEEREGREQYF.

The rearrangement links TRBV30 to TRBJ2-3; TRBD1 is a possible D gene (6 bases). CDR1 and CDR2 (germline): GTSNPN, SVGIG (reference sequence). Trimming stripped 5 bases from V and 5 bases from J, with 20 bases between. CDR3 length: 15 amino acids. CDR3 sequence (DNA): TGTGCCTGGGGGGGCACGGGGACATCGGGAGATACGCAGTATTTT. Translating it yields CAWGGTGTSGDTQYF.

The V call is TRBV9, the J call TRBJ2-2, with D maybe TRBD2 (6 bases). This CDR3 comprises 16 residues. The V gene's germline CDR1 is SGDLS and CDR2 YYNGEE. Trimming left V 0 bases short and J 1 base short, with 10 bases between. Here the CDR3 reads CASSVAGSGNTGELFF. CDR3 coding DNA: TGTGCCAGCAGCGTAGCGGGTAGCGGGAACACCGGGGAGCTGTTTTTT.